One T cell receptor beta chain is described in this entry. The sample comes from a study of control samples from healthy donors and cancer patients. CDR1 and CDR2 from the germline V gene are GTSNPN and SVGIG (reference sequence). V lost 6 bases to trimming and J lost 5 bases, with 17 bases between them. There are 14 residues in the CDR3. The protocol was immunoSEQ multiplex PCR, while the TCRdb copy is restricted to in-frame clones and leaves out a portion. The data show about 140,000 clones, under 95% seen once. The TCR originated in a man between 40 and 49 years old in good health. The rearrangement joins TRBV30 to TRBJ2-1; D is perhaps TRBD2 (6 bases). Sequencing was carried out using blood. The CDR3 coding sequence is TGTGCCTGCCGGGACTTGGGAGATCACAATGAGCAGTTCTTC. Protein: CACRDLGDHNEQFF.